The rows below give T cell receptor beta chains drawn from one sample of a study of OX40 agonist ivuxolimab in advanced cancers. The table came from immunoSEQ multiplex PCR; TCRdb's copy has only in-frame clones and leaves some out. Here the sample spans about 100,000 clones, approximately 94% being singletons. Sequenced material: CD4+ or CD8+ T cells sorted from blood, taken in a trial of the OX40 agonist ivuxolimab. The source of these receptors is an adult with an advanced solid tumor such as melanoma, head and neck, liver or kidney cancer. Each CDR3 is given with its conserved first and last residue. Each record gives: D gene, J gene, V gene, clone size, CDR3 protein, CDR3 DNA. D genes are given only for firm matches. The listing skips clone size in some rows; elsewhere it reads once, few, many or a size class.

- TRBJ2-2 TRBV25-1 - CASADRQNTGELFF TGTGCCAGCGCCGACAGGCAGAACACCGGGGAGCTGTTTTTT
TRBD1 TRBJ1-5 TRBV10-3 once CATRASGTAHYQPQHF TGTGCCACACGGGCCTCCGGGACAGCGCATTATCAGCCCCAGCATTTT
TRBD2 TRBJ2-1 TRBV7-6 - CASSLQLAEAYNEQFF TGTGCCAGCAGCTTACAGCTAGCGGAGGCCTACAATGAGCAGTTCTTC
TRBD1 TRBJ1-4 TRBV19 - CASSMTRGYEKLFF TGTGCCAGTAGTATGACCAGGGGGTACGAAAAACTGTTTTTT
- TRBJ1-5 TRBV12-5 - CASGLTPGNQPQHF TGTGCTAGTGGTTTGACCCCAGGGAATCAGCCCCAGCATTTT
TRBD1 TRBJ1-2 TRBV5-8 - CASSPPGQEMYGYTF TGTGCCAGCAGCCCCCCGGGACAGGAGATGTATGGCTACACCTTC
TRBD1 TRBJ1-1 TRBV5-1 few CASSRGQYTEAFF TGCGCCAGCAGCAGGGGGCAGTACACTGAAGCTTTCTTT
- TRBJ1-5 TRBV4-3 - CASSQDLARWDQPQHF TGCGCCAGCAGCCAAGATCTCGCCAGGTGGGACCAGCCCCAGCATTTT
TRBD2 TRBJ2-1 TRBV28 - CASSPGTSGRWFF TGTGCCAGCAGCCCCGGGACTAGCGGGAGGTGGTTCTTC
- TRBJ1-5 TRBV10-2 - CASSEPRTRNQPQHF TGCGCCAGCAGTGAACCCAGGACACGGAATCAGCCCCAGCATTTT
TRBD2 TRBJ2-1 TRBV5-4 once CASSPGLAGGYEQFF TGTGCCAGCAGCCCCGGACTAGCGGGGGGTTATGAGCAGTTCTTC
TRBD1 TRBJ2-2 TRBV10-3 once CAIGAVQGAAGELFF TGTGCCATCGGGGCGGTACAGGGGGCGGCCGGGGAGCTGTTTTTT
TRBD2 TRBJ2-4 TRBV18 - CASSPRTSGLNIQYF TGTGCCAGCTCACCACGGACTAGCGGGTTAAACATTCAGTACTTC
- TRBJ2-7 TRBV18 once CASSRGAPYEQYF TGTGCCAGCTCACGAGGGGCCCCCTACGAGCAGTACTTC
- TRBJ2-2 TRBV9 - CASSPRTNTGELFF TGTGCCAGCAGCCCACGGACGAACACCGGGGAGCTGTTTTTT
TRBD1 TRBJ1-1 TRBV5-1 - CASSSRTGGIETGNTEAFF TGCGCCAGCAGCTCCCGGACAGGGGGAATAGAAACTGGGAACACTGAAGCTTTCTTT
TRBD2 TRBJ2-1 TRBV5-6 - CASSLYLLAAGYNEQFF TGTGCCAGCAGCCTCTACCTTCTAGCGGCGGGCTACAATGAGCAGTTCTTC
- TRBJ2-7 TRBV7-8 - CASSEALIYEQYF TGTGCCAGCAGCGAGGCGCTGATTTACGAGCAGTACTTC
TRBD1 TRBJ1-4 TRBV7-8 - CASSLEWGTGGNEKLFF TGTGCCAGCAGCTTAGAGTGGGGGACAGGTGGGAATGAAAAACTGTTTTTT
- TRBJ2-7 TRBV7-2 - CASSFVRVSEQYF TGTGCCAGCAGCTTTGTTCGAGTGAGCGAGCAGTACTTC
- TRBJ2-2 TRBV7-2 - CASSPEGSNTGELFF TGTGCCAGCAGCCCAGAGGGCTCAAACACCGGGGAGCTGTTTTTT
TRBD2 TRBJ2-7 TRBV28 - CASSLILRLAGTSYEQYF TGTGCCAGCAGTTTAATCCTAAGGCTAGCGGGTACCTCCTACGAGCAGTACTTC
TRBD1 TRBJ1-5 TRBV4-1 - CASSQGVRDSSNQPQHF TGCGCCAGCAGCCAAGGGGTACGGGACAGCAGCAATCAGCCCCAGCATTTT
- TRBJ2-5 TRBV30 - CAWTVGQETQYF TGTGCCTGGACGGTAGGTCAAGAGACCCAGTACTTC
- TRBJ2-5 TRBV2 - CASSPRPKETQYF TGTGCCAGCAGTCCACGACCGAAAGAGACCCAGTACTTC
- TRBJ2-5 TRBV5-1 - CASSLVPEHQETQYF TGCGCCAGCAGCTTGGTGCCGGAACACCAAGAGACCCAGTACTTC
- TRBJ2-7 TRBV7-5 - CARSSLRTGAEGQYF TGTGCCAGAAGCTCTTTGCGGACAGGGGCAGAGGGGCAGTACTTC
- TRBJ1-1 TRBV5-4 - CASSLPVRGTEAFF TGTGCCAGCAGCTTGCCCGTTCGGGGCACTGAAGCTTTCTTT
- TRBJ2-3 TRBV21-1 once CASRGLSGFRADTQYF TGTGCCAGCAGAGGACTGTCCGGGTTTCGGGCAGATACGCAGTATTTT
TRBD1 TRBJ2-5 TRBV7-9 - CASSSTRQGEETQYF TGTGCCAGCAGCTCGACACGACAGGGAGAAGAGACCCAGTACTTC
TRBD1 TRBJ1-2 TRBV28 - CASSLGGQGGYGYTF TGTGCCAGCAGTTTGGGGGGACAGGGCGGCTATGGCTACACCTTC
TRBD1 TRBJ1-5 TRBV10-3 once CAISGDRDQPQHF TGTGCCATCAGTGGGGACAGGGATCAGCCCCAGCATTTT
TRBD1 TRBJ1-4 TRBV5-4 - CASSPSGQGGEKLFF TGCGCCAGCAGCCCGTCGGGACAGGGGGGAGAAAAACTGTTTTTT
- TRBJ1-2 TRBV7-9 once CASSLVKGKGGYGYTF TGTGCCAGCAGCTTAGTTAAGGGAAAAGGGGGCTATGGCTACACCTTC
- TRBJ1-6 TRBV10-1 few CASSETLNSPLHF TGCGCCAGCAGTGAAACCCTTAATTCACCCCTCCACTTT
- TRBJ1-2 TRBV7-8 - CASSYRDRSLTTYGYTF TGTGCCAGCAGCTACAGAGACAGGTCCCTAACGACTTATGGTTACACCTTC
- TRBJ1-1 TRBV19 few CASSILGVRQEAFF TGTGCCAGTAGTATCCTTGGCGTGCGTCAGGAAGCTTTCTTT
- TRBJ1-5 TRBV5-1 - CASSLGHLYGEPQHF TGCGCCAGCAGCTTGGGACACCTTTATGGAGAGCCCCAGCATTTT
- TRBJ2-5 TRBV7-2 - CASSSMAGEETQYF TGTGCCAGCAGCTCAATGGCCGGTGAAGAGACCCAGTACTTC
- TRBJ2-2 TRBV18 - CASSPAGGGGELFF TGTGCCAGCTCACCAGCCGGGGGCGGCGGGGAGCTGTTTTTT
TRBD1 TRBJ2-6 TRBV7-8 - CASSLARTGGWGANVLTF TGTGCCAGCAGCTTAGCCCGGACAGGGGGATGGGGGGCCAACGTCCTGACTTTC
- TRBJ2-7 TRBV12-5 - CARQGQYLYEQYF TGTGCTAGGCAAGGACAGTATCTCTACGAGCAGTACTTC
TRBD1 TRBJ1-6 TRBV4-3 - CASSTGEGVSYNSPLHF TGCGCCAGCAGCACAGGGGAAGGAGTCTCCTATAATTCACCCCTCCACTTT